The text below deals with one TCR beta chain. This sample was taken from a study of control samples from healthy donors and cancer patients. Produced via immunoSEQ multiplex PCR; TCRdb's table is partial and in-frame only. The sample lists 100,000 or so clones, around 89% occurring once. Sequencing input: blood. This clonotype originated in a man aged 25-45 years in good health.

In DNA, the CDR3 is TGTGCCAGCAGCCCGGTGGGACAGTCCTACAATGAGCAGTTCTTC. Translating gives CASSPVGQSYNEQFF. The chain couples TRBV5-5 to TRBJ2-1, with 7 nucleotides matching TRBD1. The CDR3 sequence is 15 residues long. Losses at the gene ends were 4 bases for V and 1 base for J; bases not matched to a gene: 5. The V gene's germline CDR1 is SGHKS and CDR2 YYEKEE (reference sequence).